This record covers a single TCR beta chain. Other DNA sequences within the sample encode an identical CDR3. This sample is part of a study of control samples from healthy donors and cancer patients. Sequencing was performed with immunoSEQ multiplex PCR; in TCRdb, only in-frame clones are kept and a portion is missing. The sample shows some 66,000 clones, about 82% of them seen only once. Germline assignment: CDR1 SGDLS and CDR2 YYNGEE. The V and J ends lost 0 bases and 3 bases respectively, with 7 bases between them. The CDR3 covers 14 residues. V is TRBV9 and J is TRBJ1-3; D unresolved. This TCR was sampled from a man aged 35-49 years in good health. Sequencing input: blood. CDR3 DNA: TGTGCCAGCAGCGTAGGGGGAGATGGAAACACCATATATTTT. Translated: CASSVGGDGNTIYF.